These T cell receptor beta chains were read from a single sample in a study of control samples from healthy donors and cancer patients. The data were produced by immunoSEQ multiplex PCR, yet TCRdb's version contains in-frame clones alone and is incomplete. The sample lists 90,000 to 150,000 clones; about 90% were seen once. The sample was blood. The receptors derive from a man over 45 in good health. The CDR3 runs from the conserved cysteine through the conserved F or W. Each record gives: V gene, CDR3 length, J gene, D gene, clone size, CDR3 DNA, CDR3 protein. The D gene is left open where the match is weak. A row's size may be missing; if present it is once, few, many or a size class.

v_gene: TRBV7-9; len: 16; j_gene: TRBJ1-4; d_gene: NA; abundance: NA; CDR3nt: TGTGCCAGCAGCTTAACCCCCGCAGGGGTGGGTGAAAAACTGTTTTTT; CDR3aa: CASSLTPAGVGEKLFF
v_gene: TRBV6-1; len: 17; j_gene: TRBJ2-1; d_gene: TRBD2; abundance: NA; CDR3nt: TGTGCCAGCAGTGAATTTAGGGCTAGCGGGGGCTACAATGAGCAGTTCTTC; CDR3aa: CASSEFRASGGYNEQFF
v_gene: TRBV2; len: 16; j_gene: TRBJ1-4; d_gene: NA; abundance: once; CDR3nt: TGTGCCAGCAGCGAAGAAGACAGTCCAACTAATGAAAAACTGTTTTTT; CDR3aa: CASSEEDSPTNEKLFF
v_gene: TRBV10-3; len: 14; j_gene: TRBJ1-2; d_gene: TRBD1; abundance: NA; CDR3nt: TGTGCCATCAGTTTAGGGGGAACAGGGGATGGCTACACCTTC; CDR3aa: CAISLGGTGDGYTF
v_gene: TRBV5-8; len: 15; j_gene: TRBJ2-7; d_gene: TRBD1; abundance: NA; CDR3nt: TGTGCCAGCAGCACCCGGGACAGATTCTCCTACGAGCAGTACTTC; CDR3aa: CASSTRDRFSYEQYF
v_gene: TRBV29-1; len: 13; j_gene: TRBJ1-3; d_gene: NA; abundance: NA; CDR3nt: TGCAGCGTTGAAGGCCTTTCTGGAAACACCATATATTTT; CDR3aa: CSVEGLSGNTIYF
v_gene: TRBV7-9; len: 15; j_gene: TRBJ2-3; d_gene: NA; abundance: NA; CDR3nt: TGTGCCAGCAGCTGCCAAGGGGGGAGGGCAGATACGCAGTATTTT; CDR3aa: CASSCQGGRADTQYF
v_gene: TRBV10-3; len: 16; j_gene: TRBJ1-2; d_gene: NA; abundance: NA; CDR3nt: TGTGCCATCAGTGAGGCCAATCGACAGACAAACTATGGCTACACCTTC; CDR3aa: CAISEANRQTNYGYTF
v_gene: TRBV19; len: 14; j_gene: TRBJ1-1; d_gene: NA; abundance: NA; CDR3nt: TGTGCCAGTAGTATTCGGACAGCAAACACTGAAGCTTTCTTT; CDR3aa: CASSIRTANTEAFF
v_gene: TRBV5-6; len: 18; j_gene: TRBJ1-1; d_gene: NA; abundance: NA; CDR3nt: TGTGCCAGCAGCTTGGCCCTTAGGGCAGTGAAAATGAACACTGAAGCTTTCTTT; CDR3aa: CASSLALRAVKMNTEAFF
v_gene: TRBV6-5; len: 14; j_gene: TRBJ2-2; d_gene: NA; abundance: NA; CDR3nt: TGTGCCAGCAGCGGACAGCTAATCGCCGGGGAGCTGTTTTTT; CDR3aa: CASSGQLIAGELFF
v_gene: TRBV4-2; len: 15; j_gene: TRBJ2-5; d_gene: NA; abundance: NA; CDR3nt: TGTGCCAGCAGCCAAGACCCGGGCGCTTGGGAGACCCAGTACTTC; CDR3aa: CASSQDPGAWETQYF
v_gene: TRBV7-9; len: 17; j_gene: TRBJ2-7; d_gene: NA; abundance: NA; CDR3nt: TGTGCCAGCAGCCCCGACAGGCCACTGTACTGGAACTACGAGCAGTACTTC; CDR3aa: CASSPDRPLYWNYEQYF
v_gene: TRBV5-8; len: 15; j_gene: TRBJ2-7; d_gene: TRBD1; abundance: NA; CDR3nt: TGTGCCAGCAGCTTGGGACAGGGGGCCCAACTCGAGCAGTACTTC; CDR3aa: CASSLGQGAQLEQYF
v_gene: TRBV6-4; len: 13; j_gene: TRBJ2-7; d_gene: NA; abundance: NA; CDR3nt: TGTGCCAGCAGTGAAGAGACAGCGTACGAGCAGTACTTC; CDR3aa: CASSEETAYEQYF
v_gene: TRBV29-1; len: 14; j_gene: TRBJ1-1; d_gene: NA; abundance: NA; CDR3nt: TGCAGCGTTGACCACGGACGGATGAACACTGAAGCTTTCTTT; CDR3aa: CSVDHGRMNTEAFF
v_gene: TRBV6-5; len: 13; j_gene: TRBJ1-5; d_gene: NA; abundance: NA; CDR3nt: TGTGCCAGCGAGGGAACAAGCAATCAGCCCCAGCATTTT; CDR3aa: CASEGTSNQPQHF
v_gene: TRBV27; len: 14; j_gene: TRBJ2-7; d_gene: TRBD2; abundance: NA; CDR3nt: TGTGCCAGCAGTTTGAGGCGGGAGAACTACGAGCAGTACTTC; CDR3aa: CASSLRRENYEQYF
v_gene: TRBV3-1/TRBV3-2; len: 15; j_gene: TRBJ1-1; d_gene: NA; abundance: NA; CDR3nt: TGTGCCAGCAGCTTCTCAGGGGCCGGAAACCCTGAAGCTTTCTTT; CDR3aa: CASSFSGAGNPEAFF
v_gene: TRBV3-1/TRBV3-2; len: 16; j_gene: TRBJ1-5; d_gene: TRBD1; abundance: few; CDR3nt: TGTGCCAGCAGCCAAGGAAGGACAGGGTCCGGTCAGCCCCAGCATTTT; CDR3aa: CASSQGRTGSGQPQHF
v_gene: TRBV10-3; len: 13; j_gene: TRBJ1-6; d_gene: NA; abundance: NA; CDR3nt: TGTGCCACCTCCCCGACGGCGAATTCACCCCTCCACTTT; CDR3aa: CATSPTANSPLHF
v_gene: TRBV5-1; len: 14; j_gene: TRBJ1-5; d_gene: NA; abundance: NA; CDR3nt: TGCGCCAGCAGCGAACAGGGAGCAGAACAGCCCCAGCATTTT; CDR3aa: CASSEQGAEQPQHF
v_gene: TRBV14; len: 15; j_gene: TRBJ2-1; d_gene: NA; abundance: NA; CDR3nt: TGTGCCAGCAGCCAAGCAGTGACAAGTTACAATGAGCAGTTCTTC; CDR3aa: CASSQAVTSYNEQFF
v_gene: TRBV19; len: 15; j_gene: TRBJ1-1; d_gene: TRBD1; abundance: once; CDR3nt: TGTGCCAGTGGGGACAGACTAATAACGATTACTGAAGCTTTCTTT; CDR3aa: CASGDRLITITEAFF
v_gene: TRBV24-1; len: 15; j_gene: TRBJ2-2; d_gene: NA; abundance: NA; CDR3nt: TGTGCCACCAGTGCCCCCGGGAGCAGGACCGGGGAGCTGTTTTTT; CDR3aa: CATSAPGSRTGELFF
v_gene: TRBV5-1; len: 14; j_gene: TRBJ2-5; d_gene: NA; abundance: NA; CDR3nt: TGCGCCAGCAGCTTGGCCCCAGGGGAAGAGACCCAGTACTTC; CDR3aa: CASSLAPGEETQYF
v_gene: TRBV7-9; len: 13; j_gene: TRBJ2-5; d_gene: TRBD1; abundance: NA; CDR3nt: TGTGCCAGCAGCTCCGACAGGGGTGAGACCCAGTACTTC; CDR3aa: CASSSDRGETQYF
v_gene: TRBV5-1; len: 15; j_gene: TRBJ2-3; d_gene: NA; abundance: NA; CDR3nt: TGCGCCAGCAGCTTGGTGACACCTAGCACAGATACGCAGTATTTT; CDR3aa: CASSLVTPSTDTQYF
v_gene: TRBV5-1; len: 17; j_gene: TRBJ2-3; d_gene: TRBD1; abundance: NA; CDR3nt: TGCGCCAGCAGCTTCGGGACAGGGGGCAATATTTTGGATACGCAGTATTTT; CDR3aa: CASSFGTGGNILDTQYF
v_gene: TRBV7-9; len: 17; j_gene: TRBJ1-1; d_gene: NA; abundance: NA; CDR3nt: TGTGCCAGCAGCTTAATCGGCCTTGTAGGGTTGGGCACTGAAGCTTTCTTT; CDR3aa: CASSLIGLVGLGTEAFF
v_gene: TRBV18; len: 15; j_gene: TRBJ1-1; d_gene: NA; abundance: NA; CDR3nt: TGTGCCAGCTCACCCGGGACGCCGCTAAACACTGAAGCTTTCTTT; CDR3aa: CASSPGTPLNTEAFF
v_gene: TRBV14; len: 16; j_gene: TRBJ1-4; d_gene: NA; abundance: NA; CDR3nt: TGTGCCAGCAGCCAAGATAGGGGCAGGGTAAATGAAAAACTGTTTTTT; CDR3aa: CASSQDRGRVNEKLFF
v_gene: TRBV5-1; len: 16; j_gene: TRBJ2-3; d_gene: TRBD2; abundance: once; CDR3nt: TGCGCCAGCAGCCCTACTAGCGGGGGGGCCAGAGATACGCAGTATTTT; CDR3aa: CASSPTSGGARDTQYF
v_gene: TRBV6-5; len: 16; j_gene: TRBJ1-3; d_gene: TRBD1; abundance: NA; CDR3nt: TGTGCCAGCAGTTTAGGCAGGACAGGGGCTGGAAACACCATATATTTT; CDR3aa: CASSLGRTGAGNTIYF
v_gene: TRBV7-8; len: 14; j_gene: TRBJ1-5; d_gene: NA; abundance: once; CDR3nt: TGTGCCAGCAGCGTATCAGGGGCCGGTCAGCCCCAGCATTTT; CDR3aa: CASSVSGAGQPQHF
v_gene: TRBV5-6; len: 12; j_gene: TRBJ2-7; d_gene: NA; abundance: NA; CDR3nt: TGTGCCAGCAGCTTACGGGCCTACGAGCAGTACTTC; CDR3aa: CASSLRAYEQYF
v_gene: TRBV6-5; len: 13; j_gene: TRBJ1-5; d_gene: NA; abundance: NA; CDR3nt: TGTGCCAGCAGTCCCGCGGGGGGTCAGCCCCAGCATTTT; CDR3aa: CASSPAGGQPQHF
v_gene: TRBV27; len: 13; j_gene: TRBJ1-1; d_gene: NA; abundance: NA; CDR3nt: TGTGCCAGCAGTTTATCACAGACGACTGAAGCTTTCTTT; CDR3aa: CASSLSQTTEAFF
v_gene: TRBV10-3; len: 14; j_gene: TRBJ2-3; d_gene: TRBD1; abundance: NA; CDR3nt: TGTGCCATCAGTGACGACAGGGAATTGGATACGCAGTATTTT; CDR3aa: CAISDDRELDTQYF
v_gene: TRBV7-6; len: 17; j_gene: TRBJ2-1; d_gene: NA; abundance: NA; CDR3nt: TGTGCCAGCAGCTTAGAGCCCGGGGCGAGCTCCTACAATGAGCAGTTCTTC; CDR3aa: CASSLEPGASSYNEQFF
v_gene: TRBV29-1; len: 14; j_gene: TRBJ2-2; d_gene: TRBD1; abundance: NA; CDR3nt: TGCAGCGTTGGAGGGACAGGGGGGACCGGGGAGCTGTTTTTT; CDR3aa: CSVGGTGGTGELFF
v_gene: TRBV27; len: 14; j_gene: TRBJ2-3; d_gene: TRBD1; abundance: NA; CDR3nt: TGTGCCAGCAGTATACAGGGGGCGCGAGATACGCAGTATTTT; CDR3aa: CASSIQGARDTQYF
v_gene: TRBV2; len: 13; j_gene: TRBJ2-7; d_gene: TRBD1; abundance: NA; CDR3nt: TGTGCCAGCAGGGGGGACAGCCGTTACGAGCAGTACTTC; CDR3aa: CASRGDSRYEQYF
v_gene: TRBV20-1; len: 11; j_gene: TRBJ1-2; d_gene: NA; abundance: NA; CDR3nt: TGCAGTGGGGCAGGGGTCGAAGGCTACACCTTC; CDR3aa: CSGAGVEGYTF
v_gene: TRBV20-1; len: 10; j_gene: TRBJ1-2; d_gene: NA; abundance: NA; CDR3nt: TGCAGTGCTAACAGTGCTGGCTACACCTTC; CDR3aa: CSANSAGYTF
v_gene: TRBV7-8; len: 12; j_gene: TRBJ1-2; d_gene: NA; abundance: few; CDR3nt: TGTGCCAGCAGCCAGGGACAACCTGGCTACACCTTC; CDR3aa: CASSQGQPGYTF
v_gene: TRBV9; len: 15; j_gene: TRBJ2-1; d_gene: NA; abundance: NA; CDR3nt: TGTGCCAGCAGCGTAATGGGGAGCTCCTACAATGAGCAGTTCTTC; CDR3aa: CASSVMGSSYNEQFF
v_gene: TRBV10-3; len: 13; j_gene: TRBJ1-5; d_gene: NA; abundance: NA; CDR3nt: TGTGCCATCGGCGTCGACGGGAATCAGCCCCAGCATTTT; CDR3aa: CAIGVDGNQPQHF
v_gene: TRBV6-5; len: 14; j_gene: TRBJ2-7; d_gene: NA; abundance: NA; CDR3nt: TGTGCCAGCAGTTATAGGGAGGAAGACTACGAGCAGTACTTC; CDR3aa: CASSYREEDYEQYF
v_gene: TRBV27; len: 14; j_gene: TRBJ1-2; d_gene: NA; abundance: NA; CDR3nt: TGTGCCAGCAGTTCGCACGGACCTAACTATGGCTACACCTTC; CDR3aa: CASSSHGPNYGYTF